The rows below give T cell receptor beta chains drawn from one sample of a study of blood T cells in healthy people across ages. TCRdb recomputed calls from the 5' RACE reads with MiXCR, one row per CDR3 protein. The table includes under 750,000 distinct CDR3 sequences, around 48% detected once. Sequencing input: blood. The receptors shown here come from an elderly man in good health. Both conserved end residues are part of each CDR3.

J: TRBJ2-1
V: TRBV27
CDR3: CASSFIGRYNEQFF

J: TRBJ1-2
V: TRBV7-2
CDR3: CASSSAGTAYGYTF

J: .
V: TRBV7-9
CDR3: CASSFPSREQYF

J: TRBJ2-1
V: TRBV20-1
CDR3: CSAGEGYNEQFF

J: TRBJ2-3
V: TRBV6-6
CDR3: CASSPFLAEDTQYF

J: TRBJ2-1
V: TRBV9
CDR3: CASSTRQRTNYNEQFF

J: TRBJ2-4
V: TRBV6-6
CDR3: CASSNRDRGENIQYF

J: .
V: TRBV6-2/TRBV6-3
CDR3: CASSSPGQGLEQYF

J: TRBJ2-7
V: TRBV28
CDR3: CASSFRLSSGRASGYEQYF

J: TRBJ2-7
V: TRBV20-1
CDR3: CSARQGGDEQYF

J: TRBJ2-7
V: TRBV20-1
CDR3: CSASLGQVLRRYEQYF

J: TRBJ2-2
V: TRBV29-1
CDR3: CSVEIRVTGELFF

J: TRBJ1-5
V: TRBV20-1
CDR3: CSARGTGDQPQHF

J: TRBJ2-1
V: TRBV12-5
CDR3: CASGTGGAHNEQFF

J: TRBJ1-2
V: TRBV2
CDR3: CASSERGNYGYTF

J: TRBJ2-2
V: TRBV10-3
CDR3: CAISESGGTNTGELFF

J: TRBJ2-7
V: TRBV7-8
CDR3: CASSFGFSYEQYF

J: TRBJ2-5
V: TRBV4-2
CDR3: CASSQEGRGGETQYF

J: TRBJ1-2
V: TRBV7-2
CDR3: CASNPTTGGYGYTF

J: TRBJ2-3
V: TRBV6-2/TRBV6-3
CDR3: CASGPGTDTQYF

J: TRBJ2-1
V: TRBV6-6
CDR3: CAGRYGQGAHNEQFF